This T cell receptor beta chain was sequenced during a study of T cells in Graves' hyperthyroidism and ophthalmopathy. For this clonotype: Its target is not known.

Study-wide findings and caveats: Most expanded thyroid clonotypes above 0.001 also appeared in blood. Ophthalmopathy was told apart from stable hyperthyroidism by a 13 V-J model.

Amplified regions were TCR beta CDR3 sequences from RNA transcripts. HTBI primers were used for first-round RT-PCR of the TCR CDR3. TCRdb ran MiXCR on the multiplex PCR reads and lists one entry per CDR3 protein. The sample has approximately 420,000 distinct CDR3 sequences; about 13% are singletons. Germline V gene lookup returns CDR1 LGHDT and CDR2 YNNKEL (reference sequence). The CDR3 is 19 amino acids. Trimming took 4 bases from V and 4 from J; bases not matched to a gene: 17. The sequence came from a woman aged 18-29 years with Graves' hyperthyroidism. Sequenced sample: blood. The J gene is TRBJ2-1, the V gene TRBV3-1, with 9 nucleotides matching TRBD1. This CDR3 reads CASSRPDRGVAGRYNEQFF. DNA of the CDR3: TGTGCCAGCAGCCGACCTGACAGGGGGGTAGCGGGTAGATACAATGAGCAGTTCTTC.